These 18 T cell receptor beta chains were all obtained from the same sample, sequenced in a study of beta chain features in type 1 diabetes. Every bit of the isolated RNA underwent reverse transcription, so sequencing read expressed TCRB transcripts. Sequencing used immunoSEQ multiplex PCR; TCRdb keeps in-frame clones, though not all of them. This table has about 300,000 clones, 7% to 9% appearing once. The specimen sequenced was central memory CD4+ T cells from blood. Receptor source: a young woman in good health.

V and J are TRBV9 and TRBJ2-2; D is unresolved. The V gene lost 3 bases and the J gene lost 1 base, with 4 bases spanning the gap. The length of the CDR3 is 13 residues. Germline V gene sequence: CDR1 SGDLS, CDR2 YYNGEE. Here the CDR3 reads CASSARNTGELFF. The CDR3 bases are TGTGCCAGCAGCGCCCGGAACACCGGGGAGCTGTTTTTT.

This sequence joins TRBV27 and TRBJ2-3, with D possibly being TRBD1 (6 bases). The CDR3 is 14 residues long. Germline CDR1 and CDR2: MNHEY and SMNVEV (reference sequence). V lost 5 bases to trimming and J lost 3 bases, with 12 bases between them. CDR3 in amino acids: CASSPNRETDTQYF. As DNA, the CDR3 is TGTGCCAGCAGTCCAAACAGGGAAACAGATACGCAGTATTTT.

The rearrangement links TRBV7-2 to TRBJ1-1; 8 bases are shared with TRBD1. The CDR3 extends over 13 amino acids. Germline V CDR1 and CDR2: SGHTA, FQGNSA. J lost 5 bases, V lost 7 bases, and 6 bases had no gene match. The CDR3, as DNA: TGTGCCAGCACCTTCACAGGGGGGACTGAAGCTTTCTTT. Residues: CASTFTGGTEAFF.

This clone showed up just a few times. Other DNA sequences of this sample code for an identical CDR3. This chain uses TRBV20-1 with TRBJ1-6; the D is unclear. V was pared by 3 bases and J by 7 bases, with 4 bases between. Germline CDR1 DFQATT, CDR2 SNEGSKA (reference sequence). The CDR3 covers 11 residues. CDR3 bases: TGCAGTGCTAGGGGGAATTCACCCCTCCACTTT. Translating it yields CSARGNSPLHF.

This rearrangement joins TRBV7-2 to TRBJ2-5; 10 positions agree with TRBD1. Looked up from germline, CDR1 is SGHTA and CDR2 is FQGNSA. With 6 bases clipped from V and 5 bases from J, the junction kept 3 bases outside the gene matches. The CDR3 contains 13 residues. For the CDR3, the DNA is TGTGCCAGCAGGGGACAGGGGAGGGAGACCCAGTACTTC. Encoded protein: CASRGQGRETQYF.

The chain links TRBV6-6 to TRBJ2-5; D gene ambiguous. V was clipped by 6 bases and J by 1 base, with 15 bases between them. CDR1 is MNHNY and CDR2 is SVGAGI in the germline V gene (reference sequence). The CDR3 spans 15 residues. The CDR3 here is CASRIAPWIQETQYF. CDR3 sequence (DNA): TGTGCCAGCAGAATAGCCCCCTGGATCCAAGAGACCCAGTACTTC.

The chain uses TRBV27 and TRBJ2-7; D may be TRBD1 (5 bases). Germline assignment: CDR1 MNHEY and CDR2 SMNVEV (reference sequence). Trimming took 1 base from V and 4 from J, leaving 11 bases between them. The CDR3 spans 14 residues. CDR3 bases: TGTGCCAGCAGTTTATTTGGCAGGGTGTACGAGCAGTACTTC. This encodes CASSLFGRVYEQYF.

The chain couples TRBV18 to TRBJ2-2; no reliable D call. This CDR3 is built from 15 residues. Between the trimmed V and J ends, which lost 2 bases and 2 bases, there was a span of 9 bases. CDR1 KGHSH and CDR2 LQKENI come from the germline V gene. As DNA, the CDR3 is TGTGCCAGCTCACCAGGAATGGCCAACACCGGGGAGCTGTTTTTT. Protein sequence: CASSPGMANTGELFF. Drawing the rest from reference TRBV18 and TRBJ2-2, the complete variable domain is NAGVMQNPRHLVRRRGQEARLRCSPMKGHSHVYWYRQLPEEGLKFMVYLQKENIIDESGMPKERFSAEFPKEGPSILRIQQVVRGDSAAYFCASSPGMANTGELFFGEGSRLTVL.

V gene TRBV11-3 combines with J gene TRBJ2-7; D is perhaps TRBD1 (5 bases). V gave up 5 bases and J gave up 3 bases, with 20 bases separating them. The V gene's germline CDR1 is SGHNT and CDR2 YENEEA. The CDR3 extends over 16 amino acids. Here the CDR3 reads CASSLGPPGPIYEQYF. CDR3 nucleotide sequence: TGTGCCAGCAGCCTGGGGCCCCCAGGGCCGATCTACGAGCAGTACTTC.

The J gene is TRBJ1-6, the V gene TRBV2; no reliable D call. The CDR3 is 13 residues long. The V end lost 6 bases, the J end lost 2 bases, and 5 bases lay between the germline ends. Germline loops: CDR1 SNHLY, CDR2 FYNNEI. This CDR3 reads CASRGTYNSPLHF. DNA of the CDR3: TGTGCCAGCAGGGGGACCTATAATTCACCCCTCCACTTT.

The chain has TRBV5-6 and TRBJ2-5; tentatively, D is TRBD2 (6 bases). V was shortened by 0 bases and J by 1 base, with 13 bases between the two germline ends. The CDR3 covers 16 residues. Germline CDR1 SGHDT, CDR2 YYEEEE. The CDR3 loop reads CASSLGPLAPQETQYF. The CDR3 DNA reads TGTGCCAGCAGCTTGGGTCCCCTAGCGCCCCAAGAGACCCAGTACTTC.

Remarks on this clone: This sample also contains other DNA sequences that code for the same CDR3. This sequence joins TRBV7-9 and TRBJ1-1, with TRBD1 matching over 8 bases. Germline V gene sequence: CDR1 SEHNR, CDR2 FQNEAQ (reference sequence). The CDR3 extends over 15 amino acids. Trimming took 0 bases from V and 0 from J; bases not matched to a gene: 0. The CDR3 region has the DNA TGTGCCAGCAGCTTAGCGACAGGGGTGAACACTGAAGCTTTCTTT. Translation gives CASSLATGVNTEAFF.

The CDR3 bases are TGTGCCAGCAGCCAAGCAGGGCGGGGGGCCCGGGAGACCCAGTACTTC. As protein: CASSQAGRGARETQYF. The chain links TRBV4-2 to TRBJ2-5; 8 bases are shared with TRBD2. The ends lost 1 base at V and 5 bases at J; junction bases unmatched: 9. This CDR3 has 16 amino acids. CDR1 and CDR2 (germline): LGHNA, YNFKEQ.

This clone was counted between two and nine times. This chain joins TRBV10-3 and TRBJ2-5; D unresolved. V was trimmed by 2 bases and J by 4 bases, leaving 14 bases between them. The CDR3 consists of 15 residues. Germline CDR1 and CDR2: ENHRY and SYGVKD. DNA of the CDR3: TGTGCCATCAGTGAGGGACGAGCCCCGGCAGAGACCCAGTACTTC. Translating gives CAISEGRAPAETQYF.

This clone was counted between two and nine times. V and J are TRBV5-6 and TRBJ2-5; D remains ambiguous. CDR1 and CDR2 (germline): SGHDT, YYEEEE. V was trimmed by 0 bases and J by 5 bases, leaving 11 bases between them. This CDR3 comprises 14 residues. Written as DNA, the CDR3 is TGTGCCAGCAGCTTGGGATTGCGGTGGGAGACCCAGTACTTC. Translating it yields CASSLGLRWETQYF.

This clone was seen a few times. V usage is TRBV30 and J usage is TRBJ1-3, with D possibly TRBD1 on 6 matching bases. V dropped 7 bases and J dropped 4 bases, with 8 bases sitting between them. Germline assignment: CDR1 GTSNPN and CDR2 SVGIG (reference sequence). This CDR3 has 11 residues. CDR3 bases: TGTGCCTTAGGACAGGGAAACACCATATATTTT. Translating gives CALGQGNTIYF.

This clone was found a few times. The V call is TRBV6-1, the J call TRBJ2-5; 7 bases match TRBD1. Germline CDR1 reads MNHNS; CDR2 reads SASEGT. The trim removed 8 bases at V and 5 bases at J, leaving 5 bases unmatched. There are 12 residues in the CDR3. The chain's CDR3 is CASDRAFETQYF. The CDR3 region has the DNA TGTGCCAGCGACAGGGCTTTTGAGACCCAGTACTTC.

This clone was counted between two and nine times. The chain couples TRBV5-4 to TRBJ1-6, with TRBD1 identical over 7 bases. Looked up from germline, CDR1 is SGHNT and CDR2 is YYREEE (reference sequence). The J segment lost 10 bases and the V segment lost 3 bases, leaving 7 bases of the junction unmatched. CDR3 length: 14 amino acids. CDR3 region: CASSSQGGSSPLHF. CDR3 nucleotides: TGTGCCAGCAGCTCCCAGGGGGGGAGCTCACCCCTCCACTTT. Complete variable domain (other parts from reference TRBV5-4 and TRBJ1-6): ETGVTQSPTHLIKTRGQQVTLRCSSQSGHNTVSWYQQALGQGPQFIFQYYREEENGRGNFPPRFSGLQFPNYSSELNVNALELDDSALYLCASSSQGGSSPLHFGNGTRLTVT.